The 29 T cell receptor beta chains given below trace back to one sample, sequenced in a study of T-cell reconstitution after alpha-beta-depleted transplantation in children. Researchers prepared the TCRbeta library using unique molecular identifiers, the study reports. One entry per CDR3 protein, called by TCRdb with MiXCR from the PCR reads. The sample has more than 400,000 distinct CDR3 sequences, about 40% seen once. The source material was PBMCs, sampled before TCRalphabeta/CD19-depleted stem cell transplant. These receptors all come from a girl aged 2 to 10 with aplastic anemia, due to receive a stem cell transplant.

The chain uses TRBV7-8 and TRBJ2-2; TRBD1 aligns across 8 bases. CDR1 and CDR2 from the germline V gene are SGHVS and FQNEAQ. The CDR3 is made up of 16 amino acids. V shed 5 bases, J shed 3 bases, and the junction held 8 bases outside the gene matches. CDR3 sequence (DNA): TGTGCCAGCAGCCCCGACAGGGGAAGGTACACCGGGGAGCTGTTTTTT. Amino acids: CASSPDRGRYTGELFF. Full variable domain (rest looked up from reference TRBV7-8 and TRBJ2-2): GAGVSQSPRYKVAKRGQDVALRCDPISGHVSLFWYQQALGQGPEFLTYFQNEAQLDKSGLPSDRFFAERPEGSVSTLKIQRTQQEDSAVYLCASSPDRGRYTGELFFGEGSRLTVL.

This rearrangement joins TRBV30 to TRBJ2-7; TRBD1 matches 8 bases. V gave up 0 bases and J gave up 1 base; unmatched junction bases: 2. There are 14 residues in the CDR3. From germline, CDR1 is GTSNPN and CDR2 SVGIG (reference sequence). CDR3 coding DNA: TGTGCCTGGAGTGTTGGGACAGGATCCTACGAGCAGTACTTC. This sequence encodes CAWSVGTGSYEQYF.

The chain recombines TRBV7-9 with TRBJ2-7; D may match TRBD1 or TRBD2 (5 bases each). Trimming removed 4 bases from V and 2 bases from J, with 21 bases in between. This CDR3 spans 17 amino acids. Germline loops: CDR1 SEHNR, CDR2 FQNEAQ (reference sequence). DNA for the CDR3: TGTGCCAGCAGCTATCGACCCGGGGCTCATCCCCCCTACGAGCAGTACTTC. It translates to CASSYRPGAHPPYEQYF.

This clonotype showed up many times. The V gene is TRBV2, the J gene TRBJ1-6; D is perhaps TRBD1 (5 bases). The CDR3 sequence is 16 residues long. The V and J ends lost 5 bases and 6 bases respectively, with 17 bases between them. CDR1 and CDR2 (germline): SNHLY, FYNNEI. In DNA, the CDR3 is TGTGCCAGCAGTCCGGAAGGGACGGTTCTTAATTCACCCCTCCACTTT. This codes for CASSPEGTVLNSPLHF.

This clonotype was detected only a few times. The chain is built from TRBV6-2 or TRBV6-3 and TRBJ1-1; D not certain. Germline CDR1 and CDR2: MNHEY and SVGEGT. This CDR3 has 14 amino acids. Trimming removed 7 bases from V and 1 base from J, with 13 bases in between. The CDR3 region has the DNA TGTGCCAGCACCCAAGGGTCTAAGAACACTGAAGCTTTCTTT. Its protein is CASTQGSKNTEAFF.

Notes on this clonotype: A much larger clone is a single base away; this may be a read error. The chain is built from TRBV6-5 and TRBJ1-2, with 7 bases aligning to TRBD1. Germline V lookup: CDR1 MNHEY, CDR2 SVGAGI. With V trimmed by 4 bases and J by 12 bases, 5 bases remained unmatched. The CDR3 runs 11 residues. The CDR3 DNA is TGTGCCAGCAGTTCCCAGGGGGGCCACACCTTC. This codes for CASSSQGGHTF.

This clonotype was detected many times. V and J are TRBV6-5 and TRBJ1-4; tentative D call: TRBD1 (6 bases). Trimming cost V 1 base and J 8 bases, with 14 bases left between them. In germline, CDR1 is MNHEY, CDR2 SVGAGI. This CDR3 has 15 amino acids. The CDR3 loop is CASSYYGQTAEKLFF. CDR3 in DNA: TGTGCCAGCAGTTACTACGGACAGACGGCGGAAAAACTGTTTTTT.

The V gene is TRBV27, the J gene TRBJ1-1; D gene unclear. The V gene's germline CDR1 is MNHEY and CDR2 SMNVEV (reference sequence). The CDR3 extends over 13 amino acids. Trimming pared 0 bases from V and 10 bases from J, leaving 12 bases between. CDR3 nucleotide sequence: TGTGCCAGCAGTTTATCGCCATGGTTGGGAGCTTTCTTT. It yields the protein CASSLSPWLGAFF.

The chain links TRBV29-1 to TRBJ2-1; 8 bases map to TRBD1. Germline assignment: CDR1 SQVTM and CDR2 ANQGSEA. This CDR3 has 12 amino acids. After removal of 7 bases from V and 9 bases from J, the junction contained 8 bases not matched to a gene. CDR3 sequence: CSGDRGRGEQFF. The DNA of the CDR3 is TGCAGCGGCGACAGGGGAAGGGGTGAGCAGTTCTTC.

This clonotype was seen a few times. The chain employs TRBV7-9 and TRBJ1-4; D is unclear. Trimming shortened V by 3 bases and J by 4 bases, and 6 bases separated the two germline ends. The CDR3 has 13 residues. CDR1 is SEHNR and CDR2 is FQNEAQ in the germline V gene (reference sequence). The CDR3 spells CASSLPGNEKLFF. In DNA, the CDR3 is TGTGCCAGCAGCTTGCCGGGTAATGAAAAACTGTTTTTT.

J is TRBJ2-5 and V is TRBV20-1; D gene unclear. V lost 3 bases to trimming and J lost 2 bases, with 7 bases between them. Germline CDR1 and CDR2: DFQATT and SNEGSKA (reference sequence). The CDR3 sequence is 12 residues long. The CDR3 loop is CSASGNQETQYF. Written as DNA, the CDR3 is TGCAGTGCTAGCGGTAATCAAGAGACCCAGTACTTC.

This clonotype was counted at least ten times. The chain links TRBV15 to TRBJ1-2; TRBD1 might be the D (5 bases). V lost 8 bases, J lost 4 bases, and 20 bases lay in between. Germline V gene lookup returns CDR1 LNHNV and CDR2 YYDKDF (reference sequence). The CDR3 is made up of 15 amino acids. CDR3 DNA sequence: TGTGCCACCGCTATGGCAGGGACCAGATCCTATGGCTACACCTTC. It translates to CATAMAGTRSYGYTF.

This sequence joins TRBV20-1 and TRBJ2-2, with 7 positions matching TRBD2. The junction had 13 bases not matched to a gene; V was cut back by 5 bases and J by 7 bases. This CDR3 region has 15 residues. Germline V gene data show CDR1 as DFQATT and CDR2 as SNEGSKA (reference sequence). The CDR3 coding sequence is TGCAGTGCTCAGACTGGCGCAGGGAGGGTCGGGGAGCTGTTTTTT. Its protein product is CSAQTGAGRVGELFF.

This chain uses TRBV6-6 with TRBJ2-7; the D gene is possibly TRBD1 (5 bases). Germline-derived CDR1 and CDR2 are MNHNY and SVGAGI (reference sequence). The germline V and J ends were trimmed by 8 bases and 3 bases, with 8 bases remaining between them. The CDR3 extends over 11 amino acids. The CDR3 DNA is TGTGCCAGCGCCAGGGTCTACGAGCAGTACTTC. This translates into CASARVYEQYF.

This clonotype was seen ten or more times. V and J are TRBV28 and TRBJ2-1; D possibly matches TRBD1 or TRBD2 (7 bases each). Trimming removed 6 bases from V and 9 bases from J, with 15 bases in between. The CDR3 contains 13 residues. Per the germline V gene, CDR1 is MDHEN and CDR2 is SYDVKM. DNA for the CDR3: TGTGCCAGCAGGCTAACAGGGGAGGGTGAGCAGTTCTTC. Protein product: CASRLTGEGEQFF.

A few counts support this clonotype. This chain connects TRBV28 to TRBJ1-6; 9 bases agree with TRBD1. V shed 6 bases and J 12 bases; nucleotides not matched to a gene: 9. Germline V lookup: CDR1 MDHEN, CDR2 SYDVKM. This CDR3 spans 14 amino acids. CDR3 bases: TGTGCCAGCAGCTCGGACAGGGGCAAAGAACCCCTCCACTTT. Translated, it gives CASSSDRGKEPLHF.

This clonotype was found a few times. This chain links TRBV18 with TRBJ2-2, with TRBD1 matching over 8 bases. CDR1 and CDR2 from the germline V gene are KGHSH and LQKENI. The CDR3 has 15 residues. V shed 3 bases and J 4 bases; nucleotides not matched to a gene: 4. The CDR3 loop reads CASSPETGATGELFF. As DNA, the CDR3 is TGTGCCAGCTCACCGGAGACAGGGGCCACCGGGGAGCTGTTTTTT.

CDR3 loop: CAFSSFPKGGYGTETQYF. CDR3 DNA sequence: TGTGCCTTCAGTTCATTCCCAAAAGGGGGGTACGGTACGGAGACCCAGTACTTC. The chain combines TRBV2 with TRBJ2-5, with D perhaps TRBD1 or TRBD2 (6 bases each). CDR1 is SNHLY, CDR2 FYNNEI, per germline. CDR3 length: 18 amino acids. V shed 11 bases and J shed 5 bases, with 33 bases lying between them.

V usage is TRBV7-2 and J usage is TRBJ2-3; D is perhaps TRBD2 (6 bases). In germline, CDR1 is SGHTA, CDR2 FQGNSA. The CDR3 is made up of 15 amino acids. Deletions cut 3 bases from V and 2 bases from J, with 12 bases between. The CDR3 coding sequence is TGTGCCAGCAGCTTGCGGGATCCAAACACAGATACGCAGTATTTT. Protein product: CASSLRDPNTDTQYF.

This clonotype was seen more than once but under ten times. This chain uses TRBV20-1 with TRBJ2-5; possible D gene TRBD2, 6 bases. The CDR3 has 13 amino acids. Germline V gene lookup returns CDR1 DFQATT and CDR2 SNEGSKA (reference sequence). The germline V and J ends were trimmed by 7 bases and 6 bases, with 18 bases remaining between them. The chain's CDR3 is CSVEGPYAQTQYF. CDR3 bases: TGCAGTGTGGAGGGACCATACGCACAGACCCAGTACTTC.

In its sample, this clonotype was seen many times. The V call is TRBV12-5, the J call TRBJ2-5; 7 bases align to TRBD1. Germline V gives CDR1 LGHNT, CDR2 FRNRAP. Trimming took 6 bases from V and 5 from J; bases not matched to a gene: 15. The length of the CDR3 is 16 residues. The CDR3 reads CASGGTGAPGGETQYF. Written as DNA, the CDR3 is TGTGCTAGTGGGGGCACAGGGGCCCCGGGCGGGGAGACCCAGTACTTC.

This clonotype was recorded many times. V and J are TRBV5-1 and TRBJ2-7, with 9 positions matching TRBD1. Trimming took 5 bases from V and 3 from J; bases not matched to a gene: 3. Germline loops: CDR1 SGHRS, CDR2 YFSETQ. The CDR3 runs to 13 residues. The CDR3 spells CASSGQGIYEQYF. In DNA form, the CDR3 reads TGCGCCAGCAGTGGACAGGGGATCTACGAGCAGTACTTC.

The chain uses TRBV7-9 and TRBJ2-1, with D unclear. The germline CDR1 and CDR2 sequences are SEHNR and FQNEAQ (reference sequence). Between the trimmed V and J ends, which lost 5 bases and 12 bases, there was a span of 8 bases. The length of the CDR3 is 10 residues. CDR3 bases: TGTGCCAGCAGCCCGATACGGCAGTTCTTC. Its protein is CASSPIRQFF.

As to this clonotype: The junction differs from germline at one of its ends, possibly a read error. This chain links TRBV28 with TRBJ1-5; D remains unclear. The CDR3 runs 12 residues. Germline V gives CDR1 MDHEN, CDR2 SYDVKM. Written as DNA, the CDR3 is TGTGCCAGCAGTTTCTCATTATGGCGCCCCTCCTTT. Amino acid sequence: CASSFSLWRPSF.

The genes are TRBV5-1 and TRBJ1-2; 7 nucleotides match TRBD1. Per germline, CDR1 SGHRS and CDR2 YFSETQ. There are 16 residues in the CDR3. Trimming took 1 base from V and 4 from J; bases not matched to a gene: 10. The chain's CDR3 is CASSLPVGQAAYGYTF. The CDR3 region has the DNA TGCGCCAGCAGCTTGCCCGTTGGACAGGCCGCCTATGGCTACACCTTC.

This clonotype was seen at least ten times. The chain has TRBV7-2 and TRBJ2-2, with D tentatively TRBD1 (5 bases). Per the germline V gene, CDR1 is SGHTA and CDR2 is FQGNSA. V was cut by 1 base and J by 6 bases, with 9 bases left in between. The CDR3 is 14 amino acids. CDR3 amino acids: CASSLDQGSGELFF. The CDR3 DNA reads TGTGCCAGCAGCTTAGATCAGGGATCCGGGGAGCTGTTTTTT.

The gene calls are TRBV20-1 and TRBJ2-7; D may correspond to TRBD1 or TRBD2 (5 bases each). V lost 2 bases and J 0 bases, leaving 11 bases between the germline ends. Germline V gene lookup returns CDR1 DFQATT and CDR2 SNEGSKA (reference sequence). The CDR3 loop spans 14 amino acids. CDR3 residues: CSARRDGSSYEQYF. CDR3 DNA sequence: TGCAGTGCTAGACGGGACGGAAGCTCCTACGAGCAGTACTTC.

The chain couples TRBV4-1 to TRBJ2-5, with D maybe TRBD1 (6 bases). The germline V and J ends were trimmed by 1 base and 5 bases, with 11 bases remaining between them. The CDR3 contains 14 residues. CDR1 MGHRA and CDR2 YSYEKL come from the germline V gene. The CDR3 bases are TGCGCCAGCAGCCAAGTACAGGGTAGCGAGACCCAGTACTTC. It encodes CASSQVQGSETQYF.

This clonotype was counted at least ten times. The J gene is TRBJ2-7, the V gene TRBV20-1; 8 bases are shared with TRBD2. The CDR3 is made up of 13 amino acids. V trimming: 5 bases; J trimming: 6 bases; junction bases outside the gene matches: 9. Germline CDR1 reads DFQATT; CDR2 reads SNEGSKA (reference sequence). For the CDR3, the DNA is TGCAGTGCTTTATGGAATAGCGGGGTCGAGCAGTACTTC. This gives the protein CSALWNSGVEQYF.